The entry below describes one T cell receptor beta chain. Its binding antigen is unknown. Per-base qualities were not stored, and no clone one base away is much larger. The CDR3 contains 12 residues, cysteine and phenylalanine counted. Left in the record is the CDR3 DNA by itself, 36 bases read in frame from the first base. The germline V gene supplies CDR1 MNHNS and CDR2 SASEGT. V loses 1 base of germline sequence and J loses 7 bases, and the interval between the two ends is 7 bases. Each donor gave one peripheral blood draw, averaging roughly 0.11 L, which was collected into heparinised tubes. Using a panel that included CD45RO, CCR7, CD25, CD127, CD95 and CD27, naive, central memory, regulatory and stem cell-like memory CD4+ T cells were sorted on a BD FACSAria II. A purity above 98% was achieved for all sorted populations. PBMCs were isolated right away by Lymphoprep density gradient centrifugation and were stained directly, without culture. So that batch effects would be minimized, each experiment stained and sorted samples in pairs, pairing one healthy donor with one patient.

The sample originates from a study of beta chain features in type 1 diabetes (dated by TCRdb to 2017 to 2018). In terms of the full investigation: Mean age, gender distribution, total cell number and subset yield were not different between patients and healthy donors. Across all samples, approximately 100 million sorted cells were examined, and cell number per subset correlated strongly with RNA yield. In the study, recently diagnosed type 1 diabetes patients and matched healthy donors were compared on the TCRB repertoires of their sorted circulating CD4+ T cell subsets. Naive and central memory subsets were obtained from all 30 or so donors, but regulatory and stem cell-like memory subsets were isolated from only 8 patients and about 8 healthy donors.

Here is what the overall study found, with its caveats: Naive, central memory and regulatory TCRB repertoires appeared to be more alike among patients than among healthy donors. Patients with type 1 diabetes made fewer insertions and deleted more nucleotides at VDJ recombination sites, implying thymic rearrangement abnormalities. In all four CD4+ subsets, TCRB CDR3 length was moderately but significantly shorter in type 1 diabetes patients. Shorter templates might be favored by PCR, yet because patient and control samples were amplified and corrected together, any such skew would affect both groups equally. Sequencing cDNA rather than genomic DNA could over-represent highly expressing activated cells, although activation and CD3 levels did not differ between groups. Because small numbers of individuals were included in the HLA sub-analyses, any influence of HLA type on TCRB rearrangement was left unresolved.

The entire isolated RNA was reverse transcribed using the High Capacity cDNA Reverse Transcription Kit, and thus expressed TCRB transcripts were sequenced. Deep immunoSEQ sequencing was performed on naive, central memory and regulatory T cell samples, with an average of about 4 million total reads per sample. Sorted cells were lysed in RLT buffer and RNA was extracted with DNase-treated RNeasy Micro or Mini kits, depending on cell number. To prevent cross-contamination, every cell subset was processed on its own, while patient and healthy donor samples were processed together. The immunoSEQ multiplex PCR was used to amplify TCRB sequences from cDNA, yielding 87-bp fragments that span the CDR3 region. Amplicons were sequenced on the Illumina HiSeq platform. The original pipeline was this. PCR bias was corrected computationally using synthetic template baselines, and reads within Hamming distance 2 were collapsed, with unmergeable singletons discarded. By aligning reads against IMGT, V, D and J genes, CDR3 length, and insertions or deletions at six rearrangement sites were assigned. Within each subset, clonotype counts were normalized to the number of sorted cells before true diversity and Gini coefficients were calculated with the tcR R package. Repertoire sharing was quantified using the overlap coefficient calculated on TCRB nucleotide sequences. In its TCRdb copy, this immuneACCESS table keeps in-frame sequences only and misses some clones. Where compared with another copy, unresolved V genes explain less than half of these, and the others have no known cause. Clonal size and the V and J genes are those of that table, whereas D and trimming came from the DNA. This sample has under 250,000 clones in its table, and about 30% of those were observed once. The ten largest clones capture around 4% of the sample.

The TCR sequence derives from a man younger than 45 in good health. Recombination joined TRBV6-1 with TRBJ1-2; D gene: possibly TRBD1, on 6 matching bases. The sequenced sample was central memory CD4+ T cells from blood. The nucleotides read TGTGCCAGCAGTGAAGGGACAGTTGGCTACACCTTC. Translated, it gives CASSEGTVGYTF.